A single sample gave rise to the 2 T cell receptor beta chains below, sequenced in a study of T cells expressing NK-cell markers. With the 5' RACE reads reprocessed, TCRdb shows one record per CDR3 protein and no DNA. The clone table shows roughly 180,000 distinct CDR3 sequences, with the ten largest holding approximately 17%. The sample consisted of blood T cells: a sorted CD56 or NKG2C T cell subset, CD4+ or CD8+ T cells, or bulk PBMC T cells (not recorded which). These TCRs come from a woman between 18 and 69 years old in good health.

This chain links TRBV4-2 with TRBJ2-3; without DNA, the TCRdb call of TRBD2 cannot be checked. The germline V gene encodes CDR1 LGHNA and CDR2 YNFKEQ. CDR3 length equals 16 residues. CDR3 loop: CASSYDGTRSTDTQYF.

The gene calls are TRBV7-2 and TRBJ2-3; TCRdb's D gene call, TRBD2, goes unchecked for lack of DNA. Germline V gene lookup returns CDR1 SGHTA and CDR2 FQGNSA. CDR3 length equals 16 residues. The CDR3 protein is CASTTSRGGSTDTQYF.